One and the same sample provided the 17 T cell receptor beta chains below, sequenced in a study of cytomegalovirus exposure and HLA in healthy donors. Profiled with immunoSEQ multiplex PCR; TCRdb holds only in-frame clones, not every one. This sample carries around 98,000 clones, around 85% of them seen once, and the ten largest clones take under 4.5%. Material for sequencing was PBMCs. The receptors were gathered from a woman aged 30 to 39 in good health and CMV-seronegative.

Concerning this clone itself: One end of the junction fails to match germline, which may point to a read error. The V gene is TRBV9, the J gene TRBJ2-5, with D perhaps TRBD1 (6 bases). The CDR3 is 14 residues long. Germline V gene sequence: CDR1 SGDLS, CDR2 YYNGEE. The CDR3 sequence is CVSSPRQDQETQYF. The CDR3, as DNA: TGTGTCAGCAGCCCCCGACAGGATCAAGAGACCCAGTACTTC.

The rearrangement uses TRBV19 and TRBJ2-1, with D hard to call. Germline V CDR1 and CDR2: LNHDA, SQIVND (reference sequence). Trimming shortened V by 3 bases and J by 4 bases, and 7 bases separated the two germline ends. The CDR3 is 13 residues long. This chain's CDR3 is CASSILLYNEQFF. In nucleotides, the CDR3 is TGTGCCAGTAGTATCCTACTATACAATGAGCAGTTCTTC.

This CDR3 reads CASSLTTSGRVGTDTQYF. CDR3 DNA sequence: TGCGCCAGCAGCTTAACTACTAGCGGGAGGGTAGGAACAGATACGCAGTATTTT. V and J are TRBV5-1 and TRBJ2-3, with 13 bases lining up with TRBD2. The CDR3 is 18 residues long. J gave up 3 bases and V 2 bases, and 9 bases lay outside the gene matches. CDR1 and CDR2 (germline): SGHRS, YFSETQ.

This chain uses TRBV5-4 with TRBJ1-5, with 7 bases fitting TRBD1. The ends lost 3 bases at V and 5 bases at J; junction bases unmatched: 5. Germline loops: CDR1 SGHNT, CDR2 YYREEE (reference sequence). The CDR3 has 14 amino acids. CDR3 sequence: CASSSTGRDQPQHF. The CDR3 nucleotides are TGTGCCAGCAGCTCGACAGGGCGCGATCAGCCCCAGCATTTT.

This sequence joins TRBV6-1 and TRBJ2-7; TRBD2 might be the D (6 bases). Trimming took off 6 bases at V and 0 bases at J, with 9 bases between the two ends. This CDR3 spans 13 amino acids. CDR1 MNHNS and CDR2 SASEGT come from the germline V gene. The CDR3 DNA reads TGTGCCAGCAGGGAGGGGTACTCCTACGAGCAGTACTTC. It encodes CASREGYSYEQYF.

The genes are TRBV5-6 and TRBJ2-2; D perhaps matches TRBD2 (6 bases). Per the germline V gene, CDR1 is SGHDT and CDR2 is YYEEEE. The V gene lost 4 bases and the J gene lost 4 bases, with 17 bases spanning the gap. The CDR3 consists of 16 residues. CDR3 loop: CASSNWGTSVTGELFF. CDR3 bases: TGTGCCAGCAGCAATTGGGGGACTTCGGTCACCGGGGAGCTGTTTTTT.

The chain couples TRBV7-8 to TRBJ2-1; 9 nucleotides agree with TRBD2. The CDR3 extends over 16 amino acids. CDR1 and CDR2 (germline): SGHVS, FQNEAQ. Losses at the gene ends were 7 bases for V and 9 bases for J; bases not matched to a gene: 16. The CDR3 DNA reads as TGTGCCAGCAACCACCGGGTCCCGCGTAGCGGGAGTGAGCAGTTCTTC. Translation gives CASNHRVPRSGSEQFF.

Only a few counts were recorded for this clone. Here the CDR3 reads CASRRGSRGRGRTEAFF. Written as DNA, the CDR3 is TGTGCCAGCCGTAGAGGGTCCAGGGGGCGCGGTAGGACTGAAGCTTTCTTT. The V and J genes are TRBV7-9 and TRBJ1-1; the match to TRBD1 covers 8 bases. CDR1 and CDR2 (germline): SEHNR, FQNEAQ (reference sequence). The CDR3 totals 17 residues. The V and J ends lost 8 bases and 5 bases, in that order; junction bases with no gene match: 19.

The chain joins TRBV5-6 to TRBJ1-6, with D tentatively TRBD1 (6 bases). This CDR3 contains 15 residues. Deletions cut 4 bases from V and 8 bases from J, with 16 bases between. Germline CDR1 reads SGHDT; CDR2 reads YYEEEE. The DNA of the CDR3 is TGTGCCAGCAGCCGGGGGGGCCAGGGCCATTCACCCCTCCACTTT. Residues: CASSRGGQGHSPLHF.

The CDR3 coding sequence is TGTGCCAGCAGCCCAGACAGGGCTGGGGCCAACGTCCTGACTTTC. Its protein is CASSPDRAGANVLTF. The chain has TRBV5-4 and TRBJ2-6; 7 positions match TRBD1. The CDR3 has 15 residues. V trimming: 4 bases; J trimming: 2 bases; junction bases outside the gene matches: 3. The germline V gene encodes CDR1 SGHNT and CDR2 YYREEE (reference sequence).

The chain is built from TRBV18 and TRBJ1-2; possibly TRBD1 for D (6 bases). Trimming took off 4 bases at V and 4 bases at J, with 16 bases between the two ends. The CDR3 extends over 15 amino acids. The germline CDR1 and CDR2 sequences are KGHSH and LQKENI. CDR3 protein: CASSRQQGISYGYTF. The CDR3 DNA reads TGTGCCAGCTCACGACAACAGGGTATTTCCTATGGCTACACCTTC.

The chain is built from TRBV9 and TRBJ1-2; D gene unclear. Trimming stripped 5 bases from V and 2 bases from J, with 25 bases between. The CDR3 runs to 18 residues. Per the germline V gene, CDR1 is SGDLS and CDR2 is YYNGEE. DNA for the CDR3: TGTGCCAGCAGTCCGAGCCCGGGATTAGCGGGCGGCAACTATGGCTACACCTTC. The encoded protein is CASSPSPGLAGGNYGYTF. The full variable domain, its missing parts supplied by reference TRBV9 and TRBJ1-2, is DSGVTQTPKHLITATGQRVTLRCSPRSGDLSVYWYQQSLDQGLQFLIQYYNGEERAKGNILERFSAQQFPDLHSELNLSSLELGDSALYFCASSPSPGLAGGNYGYTFGSGTRLTVV.

CDR3 protein: CASSSGQPYDGYTF. The CDR3 DNA reads as TGCGCCAGCAGCTCGGGACAGCCTTACGATGGCTACACCTTC. This sequence joins TRBV5-1 and TRBJ1-2, with TRBD1 matching over 7 bases. The CDR3 has 14 residues. V lost 3 bases to trimming and J lost 6 bases; unmatched junction nucleotides: 8. Germline-derived CDR1 and CDR2 are SGHRS and YFSETQ.

The sample holds one count of this clone. V and J are TRBV11-1 and TRBJ2-7; a possible D gene is TRBD2 (6 bases). Per germline, CDR1 SGHAT and CDR2 FQDESV (reference sequence). This CDR3 is built from 13 residues. Trimming stripped 5 bases from V and 0 bases from J, with 8 bases between. The CDR3 loop reads CASSDGSSYEQYF. DNA of the CDR3: TGTGCCAGCAGCGACGGGAGCTCCTACGAGCAGTACTTC.

The rearrangement joins TRBV5-1 to TRBJ2-1; 8 bases match TRBD1. J gave up 6 bases and V 6 bases, and 8 bases lay outside the gene matches. CDR1 is SGHRS, CDR2 YFSETQ, per germline. The CDR3 has 14 residues. The CDR3: CASTHGQGGNEQFF. DNA of the CDR3: TGCGCCAGCACCCATGGACAGGGAGGCAATGAGCAGTTCTTC.

The chain carries TRBV14 and TRBJ2-2; 9 bases match TRBD2. The V gene's germline CDR1 is SGHDN and CDR2 FVKESK. V lost 2 bases, J lost 4 bases, and 8 bases stayed unmatched. There are 17 residues in the CDR3. CDR3 protein: CASSQPATSGFTGELFF. The CDR3 coding sequence is TGTGCCAGCAGCCAACCCGCGACTAGCGGATTCACCGGGGAGCTGTTTTTT.

This chain uses TRBV5-1 with TRBJ2-2; D perhaps matches TRBD1 (5 bases). V was cut by 4 bases and J by 6 bases, with 10 bases left in between. Germline V gene data show CDR1 as SGHRS and CDR2 as YFSETQ. The CDR3 has 13 residues. The CDR3 bases are TGCGCCAGCAGCGGGTGGGGCGCCGGGGAGCTGTTTTTT. This sequence encodes CASSGWGAGELFF.